Detailed here is one T cell receptor (beta chain). Looked up from germline, CDR1 is MGHRA and CDR2 is YSYEKL. Between the trimmed V and J ends, which lost 4 bases and 3 bases, there was a span of 9 bases. The CDR3 spans 14 residues. These data come from a study of blood T cell repertoires in COVID-19. The overall study: COVID-19 samples from acute and convalescent phases originated in the United States, Italy and Spain.

As originally analysed: Nucleated cell counts were estimated from reference gene primer amplification. Libraries were prepared by immunoSEQ multiplex PCR; TCRdb keeps only in-frame clonotypes and omits some of them. D and trimming were read from the DNA, whereas the V and J calls and clone size are those reported in that table. The sample records roughly 39,000 clones, roughly nine tenths being singletons. The gene calls are TRBV4-1 and TRBJ1-4; TRBD1 is a possible D gene (5 bases). This receptor was identified in a woman of 80 years or more with active COVID-19. Sequenced: peripheral blood. In nucleotides, the CDR3 is TGCGCCAGCAGCCTGACAGTGGCTAATGAAAAACTGTTTTTT. The encoded protein is CASSLTVANEKLFF.